This T cell receptor (beta chain) is drawn from a study of blood T cell repertoires in COVID-19. Sequencing used immunoSEQ multiplex PCR; TCRdb keeps in-frame clones, though not all of them. The table has about 240,000 clones, 83% seen once. V was clipped by 5 bases and J by 4 bases; unmatched bases: 8. The CDR3 loop spans 15 amino acids. Germline values: CDR1 MDHEN, CDR2 SYDVKM. The chain combines TRBV28 with TRBJ1-2; 9 bases are shared with TRBD1. This receptor was obtained from a woman aged 40-49 years who had been exposed to COVID-19. The specimen was PBMCs or T cells enriched from blood (not recorded which). The CDR3 loop is CASSPEGQGFYGYTF. DNA of the CDR3: TGTGCCAGCAGTCCAGAGGGACAGGGATTCTATGGCTACACCTTC.